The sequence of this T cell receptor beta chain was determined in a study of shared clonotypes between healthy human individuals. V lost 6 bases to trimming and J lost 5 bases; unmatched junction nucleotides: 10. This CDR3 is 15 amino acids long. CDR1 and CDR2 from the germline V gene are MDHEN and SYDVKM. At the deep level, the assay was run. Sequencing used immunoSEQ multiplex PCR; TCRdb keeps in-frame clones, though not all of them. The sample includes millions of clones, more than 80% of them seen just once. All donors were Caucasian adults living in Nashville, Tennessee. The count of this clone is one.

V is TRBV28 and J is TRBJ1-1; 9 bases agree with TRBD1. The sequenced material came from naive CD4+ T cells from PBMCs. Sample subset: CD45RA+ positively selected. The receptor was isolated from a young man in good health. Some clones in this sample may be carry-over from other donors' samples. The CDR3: CASSSHRGRLTEAFF. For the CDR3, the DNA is TGTGCCAGCAGCTCCCACAGGGGGCGTTTGACTGAAGCTTTCTTT.